This TCR beta chain was recorded in a study of blood T cell dynamics during melanoma immunotherapy. Overall study findings and caveats: It remained unknown if the driving T cell clones were melanoma-specific.

The time point here: pre-treatment baseline. The CDR3 extends over 15 amino acids. Trimming cost V 1 base and J 3 bases, with 12 bases left between them. Per the germline V gene, CDR1 is SGHDN and CDR2 is FVKESK. Every bulk PBMC sample received the same 350 ng of DNA. Measured with immunoSEQ multiplex PCR; TCRdb has only the in-frame clones, and not every one. The sample contains 9,000 to 13,000 clones, about four fifths of which appear only once. Notes on this clone: Its antigen is not known.

This receptor was taken from a human donor with melanoma. The chain has TRBV14 and TRBJ1-1, with TRBD1 as a possible D gene (6 bases). The sequences come from blood, collected from a patient treated with checkpoint blockade. DNA of the CDR3: TGTGCCAGCAGCCAAGCTGACAGGAGGGACACTGAAGCTTTCTTT. Translated: CASSQADRRDTEAFF. Looking up the rest from reference TRBV14 and TRBJ1-1 gives the full variable domain: EAGVTQFPSHSVIEKGQTVTLRCDPISGHDNLYWYRRVMGKEIKFLLHFVKESKQDESGMPNNRFLAERTGGTYSTLKVQPAELEDSGVYFCASSQADRRDTEAFFGQGTRLTVV.